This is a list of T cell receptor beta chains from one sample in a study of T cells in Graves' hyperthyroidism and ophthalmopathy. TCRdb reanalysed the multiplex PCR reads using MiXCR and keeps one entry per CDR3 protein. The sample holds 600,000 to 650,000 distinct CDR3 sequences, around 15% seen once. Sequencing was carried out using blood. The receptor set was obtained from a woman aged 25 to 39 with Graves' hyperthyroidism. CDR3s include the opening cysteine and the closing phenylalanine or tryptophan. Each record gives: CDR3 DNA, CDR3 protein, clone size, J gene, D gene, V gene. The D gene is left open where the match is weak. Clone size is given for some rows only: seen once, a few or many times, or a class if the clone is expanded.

TGTGCCACCAGCAGTGCCACAGGGCCCCAACATTTT	CATSSATGPQHF	.	TRBJ1-5	.	TRBV15
TGCAGTGCTCGACCGGGGGGAGTCTATGGCTACACCTTC	CSARPGGVYGYTF	few	TRBJ1-2	.	TRBV20-1
TGTGCCAGCAGCCAAGAATGGCCAGATACGCAGTATTTT	CASSQEWPDTQYF	few	TRBJ2-3	.	TRBV14
TGTGCCAGCAGCCAAGACGACTTTTACTCCTACAATGAGCAGTTCTTC	CASSQDDFYSYNEQFF	few	TRBJ2-1	.	TRBV3-1
TGCAGTGCTAGCCCCGGGACAGGGAATCAGCCCCAGCATTTT	CSASPGTGNQPQHF	many	TRBJ1-5	TRBD1	TRBV20-1
TGTGCCAGCTCACCGATAGGGTGGAGTGAAAAACTGTTTTTT	CASSPIGWSEKLFF	few	TRBJ1-4	.	TRBV18
TGTGCCAGCAGCCAAGGGGTGGACGAAAACATTCAGTACTTC	CASSQGVDENIQYF	many	TRBJ2-4	.	TRBV3-1
TGTGCCAGCCCACCGCGTCGGGACTACGAGCAGTACTTC	CASPPRRDYEQYF	.	TRBJ2-7	.	TRBV18
TGTGCCAGCACCCAATCGCAGGACACTGAAGCTTTCTTT	CASTQSQDTEAFF	many	TRBJ1-1	.	TRBV12-3/TRBV12-4
TGTGCCAGCAGGACTAGTAGCACAGATACGCAGTATTTT	CASRTSSTDTQYF	many	TRBJ2-3	.	TRBV2
TGTGCCAGCTCTCCACTACAGGGAGATACTGAAGCTTTCTTT	CASSPLQGDTEAFF	many	TRBJ1-1	.	TRBV18
TGTGCCAGCAACGGCCGGGGACAGACCACCTACGAGCAGTACTTC	CASNGRGQTTYEQYF	many	TRBJ2-7	TRBD1	TRBV7-2
TGCAGCGCTGTGGGCGGGGGGACCTACGAGCAGTACTTC	CSAVGGGTYEQYF	.	TRBJ2-7	TRBD2	TRBV29-1
TGCGCCAGCAGCCAAGTAAGGGGACTAGCTGACGACTACCAGTTCTTC	CASSQVRGLADDYQFF	.	TRBJ2-1	TRBD2	TRBV4-1
TGTGCCAGCAGTTACAAGGGGGCATACCCGGGTTATGGCTACACCTTC	CASSYKGAYPGYGYTF	many	TRBJ1-2	TRBD1	TRBV6-5
TGTGCCAGCAGGGGGGGGCTCGCGAACACTGAAGCTTTCTTT	CASRGGLANTEAFF	many	TRBJ1-1	.	TRBV27
TGTGCCAGCAGAGACACCGGGACAGGGGTTGTCGAAGCTTTCTTT	CASRDTGTGVVEAFF	many	TRBJ1-1	TRBD1	TRBV2
TGTGCCAGCAGTTTACCCCCGACAGGGGGCATTGAGTTAGGTACGCAGTATTTT	CASSLPPTGGIELGTQYF	many	TRBJ2-3	TRBD1	TRBV12-3/TRBV12-4
TGCGCCAGCAGCCAAGATCCGAGTGAAGCTTTCTTT	CASSQDPSEAFF	few	TRBJ1-1	.	TRBV4-1
TGTGCCAGCAGTCCCCGGACTAGCGGGAGGAGGTACGAGCAGTACTTC	CASSPRTSGRRYEQYF	many	TRBJ2-7	TRBD2	TRBV28
TGTGCCAGCTCGCCTGGCGCAGGCCGGACATACACCGGGGAGCTGTTTTTT	CASSPGAGRTYTGELFF	.	TRBJ2-2	.	TRBV18
TGTGCCAGCAGCTTAGAAGGGGGATTCGGCACTGAAGCTTTCTTT	CASSLEGGFGTEAFF	many	TRBJ1-1	.	TRBV7-2
TGTGCCAGCAGCCTTCGGACTAGCCTTAGCACAGATACGCAGTATTTT	CASSLRTSLSTDTQYF	many	TRBJ2-3	TRBD2	TRBV3-1
TGTGCCAGCAGTTTCCCGGGAGTCGGGCTCCGACTAGTAGGGAATGAGCAGTTCTTC	CASSFPGVGLRLVGNEQFF	many	TRBJ2-1	.	TRBV28
TGCGCCAGCAGTGAGGGGGACAGGGGATGGGCAGATACGCAGTATTTT	CASSEGDRGWADTQYF	few	TRBJ2-3	TRBD1	TRBV10-2
TGTGCCAGCAGTCTCCGCGGGGGTGGCAATGAGCAGTTCTTC	CASSLRGGGNEQFF	few	TRBJ2-1	TRBD2	TRBV12-3/TRBV12-4
TGTGCCAGCAGGCCACTGCTAGCGGGAGGGCAAGAGACCCAGTACTTC	CASRPLLAGGQETQYF	many	TRBJ2-5	TRBD2	TRBV12-3/TRBV12-4
TGTGCCACCAGTGATTACCACAGAAACAATGAGCAGTTCTTC	CATSDYHRNNEQFF	few	TRBJ2-1	.	TRBV24-1
TGCGCCAGCAGCTTACCGACTAGTACGAATGAGCAGTTCTTC	CASSLPTSTNEQFF	few	TRBJ2-1	.	TRBV5-1
TGTGCCAGCAGCTTAGCAGTTACGAATGAGCAGTTCTTC	CASSLAVTNEQFF	.	TRBJ2-1	.	TRBV7-9
TGTGCCAGCAGTGTAATCCAGGGCTACGAGCAGTACTTC	CASSVIQGYEQYF	few	TRBJ2-7	.	TRBV6-1
TGTGCCAGTAGTATAGCGACAGGGGCATCCTACGAGCAGTACTTC	CASSIATGASYEQYF	few	TRBJ2-7	TRBD1	TRBV19
TGTGCCAGCAGCCGACTGGGCAGGAACACTGAAGCTTTCTTT	CASSRLGRNTEAFF	.	TRBJ1-1	.	TRBV9
TGTGCCTGGAAGGGAATTTCTAACTATGGCTACACCTTC	CAWKGISNYGYTF	.	TRBJ1-2	.	TRBV30
TGTGCCAGCAAGTCCCGGGAGGGCGGGAATGAGCAGTTCTTC	CASKSREGGNEQFF	many	TRBJ2-1	TRBD2	TRBV6-2/TRBV6-3
TGTGCCAGCAGTTGGAAACGACAGGGGGCTATAGATACGCAGTATTTT	CASSWKRQGAIDTQYF	.	TRBJ2-3	TRBD1	TRBV28
TGTGCCAGCGCCGCGGACTATGGCTACACCTTC	CASAADYGYTF	many	TRBJ1-2	.	TRBV11-3
TGTGCCAGCAGCCAAGATCTGTCCACAGATACGCAGTATTTT	CASSQDLSTDTQYF	many	TRBJ2-3	.	TRBV4-3
TGTGCCAGCAGCCACCCGGCTAGCGGGAGCAAATCCTACGAGCAGTACTTC	CASSHPASGSKSYEQYF	many	TRBJ2-7	TRBD2	TRBV7-9
TGTGCCAGCAGCAACCCGACCACTAGCGGGAGGGCCAATGAGCAGTTCTTC	CASSNPTTSGRANEQFF	few	TRBJ2-1	TRBD2	TRBV9
TGTGCCAGCAGGGACCCTGGGGCGGTTGGGGACGAGCAGTACTTC	CASRDPGAVGDEQYF	many	TRBJ2-7	.	TRBV2
TGCAGCGATCTCGACGGATTAGATGGCTACACCTTC	CSDLDGLDGYTF	.	TRBJ1-2	.	TRBV29-1
TGTGCCAGCAGCTCGATGCGGGGGCTGGAGACCCAGTACTTC	CASSSMRGLETQYF	many	TRBJ2-5	.	TRBV7-8
TGTGCCAGCAGCCTCACCGGGACCCTCAACACAGATACGCAGTATTTT	CASSLTGTLNTDTQYF	.	TRBJ2-3	.	TRBV9
TGCGCCAGCAGCTCCGGGGGGTCAGGGGTTGGAGATACGCAGTATTTT	CASSSGGSGVGDTQYF	many	TRBJ2-3	.	TRBV5-1
TGTGCCACCAGCAGAGTATTTGGTGGGGCCAACGTCCTGACTTTC	CATSRVFGGANVLTF	few	TRBJ2-6	.	TRBV15
TGCGCCAGCAGTTCCTGGGACGGTCCCACAGATACGCAGTATTTT	CASSSWDGPTDTQYF	many	TRBJ2-3	.	TRBV10-1
TGTGCCAGCAGCTACCTCCTCAGGGGGGGCTACACCTTC	CASSYLLRGGYTF	.	TRBJ1-2	TRBD1	TRBV7-2
TGTGCCAGCAGTACGAGGAGCGAGACCCAGTACTTC	CASSTRSETQYF	many	TRBJ2-5	.	TRBV2
TGTGCCAGTCGGGGCCCTCCTCTGGGTCAGCCCCAGCATTTT	CASRGPPLGQPQHF	once	TRBJ1-5	.	TRBV19
TGTGCCAGCAGGCCGGTTGGACTAGGTCTCGAGCAGTACTTC	CASRPVGLGLEQYF	.	TRBJ2-7	TRBD2	TRBV6-1
TGTGCCAGCAGTTCCCGGACTAGCGACCCCTACGAGCAGTACTTC	CASSSRTSDPYEQYF	many	TRBJ2-7	TRBD2	TRBV6-2/TRBV6-3
TGTGCCAGCAGCGAGCCAGGGATGGGCTATGAGCAGTTCTTC	CASSEPGMGYEQFF	few	TRBJ2-1	.	TRBV9
TGCAGCGTGGGGGAGAGGGGGAGTCTCACAGATACGCAGTATTTT	CSVGERGSLTDTQYF	.	TRBJ2-3	.	TRBV29-1
TGTGCCAGCAGTTCCATTCAGCTGAACACTGAAGCTTTCTTT	CASSSIQLNTEAFF	many	TRBJ1-1	.	TRBV6-1
TGCAGTGCTAGAGCGGTGTCCAATGAGCAGTTCTTC	CSARAVSNEQFF	few	TRBJ2-1	.	TRBV20-1
TGTGCCGTTCAACCGACCGATTACTCTGGAAACACCATATATTTT	CAVQPTDYSGNTIYF	few	TRBJ1-3	.	TRBV6-1